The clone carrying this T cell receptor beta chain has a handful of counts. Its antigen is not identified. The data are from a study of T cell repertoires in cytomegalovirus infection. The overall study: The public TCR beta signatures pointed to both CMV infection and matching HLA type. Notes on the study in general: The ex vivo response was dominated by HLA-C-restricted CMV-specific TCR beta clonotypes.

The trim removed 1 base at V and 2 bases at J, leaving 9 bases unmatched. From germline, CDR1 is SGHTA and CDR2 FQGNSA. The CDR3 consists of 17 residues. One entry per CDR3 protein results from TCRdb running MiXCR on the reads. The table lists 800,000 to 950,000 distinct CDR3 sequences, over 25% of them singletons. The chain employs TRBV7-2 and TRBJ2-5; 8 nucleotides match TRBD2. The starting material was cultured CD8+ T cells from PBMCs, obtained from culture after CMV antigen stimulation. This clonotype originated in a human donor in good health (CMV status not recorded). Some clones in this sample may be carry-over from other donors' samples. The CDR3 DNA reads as TGTGCCAGCAGCTTAGGGATCGTACTAGCGGAACAAGAGACCCAGTACTTC. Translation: CASSLGIVLAEQETQYF. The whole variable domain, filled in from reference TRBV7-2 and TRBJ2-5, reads GAGVSQSPSNKVTEKGKDVELRCDPISGHTALYWYRQSLGQGLEFLIYFQGNSAPDKSGLPSDRFSAERTGGSVSTLTIQRTQQEDSAVYLCASSLGIVLAEQETQYFGPGTRLLVL.